A single sample gave rise to the 21 T cell receptor beta chains below, sequenced in a study of T cells after yellow fever vaccination (dated 2019 in TCRdb). According to the study, the label for this sample's treatment or condition signals: live attenuated yellow fever vaccine strain. The library relied on 5' RACE. Sequenced using an Illumina HiSeq 2500. The public reads were quality trimmed at Q25 with fastp and then assembled into clones with MiXCR by TCRdb, keeping productive beta chains. For every CDR3 protein sequence, its rows merge into one entry that carries the most common genes and DNA. Recorded for this sample are some 100,000 distinct CDR3 sequences; 8% to 10% of them occurred a single time. Approximately 15% of the sample comes from the top ten. The specimen comprised CD8+ T cells not binding an NS4B(214-222) dextramer, sorted from PBMCs, sampled roughly 14 days after the first yellow fever vaccination. This specimen's cell subset or site label, interpreted: NS4B epitope dextramer-negative CD8 T cells. All receptors derive from a man aged 18 to 29 who received the YFV17D yellow fever vaccine.

This clonotype was seen only a few times. The rearrangement uses TRBV20-1 and TRBJ2-1, with TRBD1 as a possible D gene (5 bases). CDR1 and CDR2 from the germline V gene are DFQATT and SNEGSKA (reference sequence). Trimming pared 3 bases from V and 0 bases from J, leaving 15 bases between. The CDR3 length is 16 residues. The CDR3 region has the DNA TGCAGTGCTAGGGTAACGGACACTATCTCCTACAATGAGCAGTTCTTC. Translating gives CSARVTDTISYNEQFF.

This clonotype appeared a few times. The chain has TRBV18 and TRBJ2-3; 8 nucleotides align to TRBD2. CDR1 is KGHSH, CDR2 LQKENI, per germline. V lost 0 bases and J lost 4; bases outside the gene matches: 3. There are 15 residues in the CDR3. The CDR3 coding sequence is TGTGCCAGCTCACCACCGGCGGGGGGCTCAGATACGCAGTATTTT. Its protein product is CASSPPAGGSDTQYF.

This clonotype was counted only a few times. The chain recombines TRBV6-5 with TRBJ1-1; D is uncertain. CDR1 is MNHEY and CDR2 is SVGAGI in the germline V gene. The length of the CDR3 is 11 residues. Trimming stripped 7 bases from V and 7 bases from J, with 10 bases between. The CDR3 loop is CASIIGFEAFF. The DNA of the CDR3 is TGTGCCAGCATTATCGGATTTGAAGCTTTCTTT.

The table lists this clonotype with a few counts. This chain connects TRBV7-2 to TRBJ2-2; 7 bases map to TRBD2. The CDR3 is made up of 17 amino acids. Germline V lookup: CDR1 SGHTA, CDR2 FQGNSA. The V gene end was trimmed by 10 bases and the J gene end by 4 bases; junction bases not matched to a gene: 18. CDR3 coding DNA: TGTGCCACTCTAGGACTAGAGCCTCCTTTTGTCACCGGGGAGCTGTTTTTT. This sequence encodes CATLGLEPPFVTGELFF. The full variable domain, rest sourced from reference TRBV7-2 and TRBJ2-2, is GAGVSQSPSNKVTEKGKDVELRCDPISGHTALYWYRQSLGQGLEFLIYFQGNSAPDKSGLPSDRFSAERTGGSVSTLTIQRTQQEDSAVYLCATLGLEPPFVTGELFFGEGSRLTVL.

This clonotype came up a few times. The chain carries TRBV20-1 and TRBJ2-1; D perhaps matches TRBD2 (6 bases). The V end lost 3 bases, the J end lost 8 bases, and 11 bases lay between the germline ends. This CDR3 region has 12 residues. Germline CDR1 and CDR2: DFQATT and SNEGSKA (reference sequence). CDR3 sequence (DNA): TGCAGTGCTAGGGGGAGGTGGGATGAGCAGTTCTTC. This translates into CSARGRWDEQFF.

Ten or more counts support this clonotype. V is TRBV9 and J is TRBJ2-1; possible D gene TRBD2, 6 bases. Germline V lookup: CDR1 SGDLS, CDR2 YYNGEE. Trimming removed 0 bases at V and 0 bases at J, with 13 bases between. The CDR3 loop spans 17 amino acids. CDR3 coding DNA: TGTGCCAGCAGCGTAGTGGGGGGTCCCAGCTCCTACAATGAGCAGTTCTTC. This sequence encodes CASSVVGGPSSYNEQFF.

Turning to this clonotype: A much larger clone is a single base away; this may be a read error. The chain links TRBV4-3 to TRBJ1-1; a possible D gene is TRBD1 (5 bases). The germline V gene has CDR1 LGHNA and CDR2 YSLEER. There are 12 residues in the CDR3. CDR3 DNA sequence: TGCGCCAGAAGCCAACTAACAGGCGAAGCTTTCTTT. It yields the protein CARSQLTGEAFF.

This clonotype was observed at least ten times. The rearrangement uses TRBV6-5 and TRBJ1-5; 10 positions agree with TRBD1. CDR3 length equals 15 residues. Losses at the gene ends were 6 bases for V and 3 bases for J; bases not matched to a gene: 5. CDR1 MNHEY and CDR2 SVGAGI come from the germline V gene. This chain's CDR3 is CASRLGTGANQPQHF. The CDR3 DNA reads as TGTGCCAGCAGACTGGGGACAGGGGCCAATCAGCCCCAGCATTTT.

A few counts support this clonotype. This sequence joins TRBV6-2 or TRBV6-3 and TRBJ1-5; 8 nucleotides align to TRBD1. Trimming took 8 bases from V and 7 from J; bases not matched to a gene: 13. The germline gives CDR1 MNHEY, CDR2 SVGEGT. The CDR3 runs to 15 residues. CDR3 nucleotides: TGTGCCAGCGGTAGGACAGGGAAGCAATACCAGCCCCAGCATTTT. Its protein is CASGRTGKQYQPQHF.

This clonotype was observed many times. The J gene is TRBJ1-4, the V gene TRBV15; no reliable D call. V was clipped by 1 base and J by 0 bases, with 6 bases between them. CDR1 and CDR2 from the germline V gene are LNHNV and YYDKDF (reference sequence). This CDR3 spans 15 amino acids. This CDR3 is CATSRGDTTNEKLFF. As DNA, the CDR3 is TGTGCCACCAGCAGAGGGGATACAACTAATGAAAAACTGTTTTTT.

In this sample, this clonotype turned up a few times. The rearrangement links TRBV27 to TRBJ1-2; 9 bases are shared with TRBD1. V was pared by 8 bases and J by 8 bases, with 3 bases of the junction left unmatched. Germline V lookup: CDR1 MNHEY, CDR2 SMNVEV (reference sequence). The CDR3 contains 11 residues. The CDR3 DNA reads TGTGCCAGCCGACAGGGGGGAGGCTACACCTTC. This translates into CASRQGGGYTF.

This clonotype appeared a few times. V gene TRBV7-6 combines with J gene TRBJ2-3; TRBD1 is a possible D gene (6 bases). The germline V gene encodes CDR1 SGHVS and CDR2 FNYEAQ. The CDR3 length is 14 residues. With 4 bases removed from V and 2 bases from J, the gap between germline ends came to 10 bases. The CDR3 DNA sequence: TGTGCCAGCAGCTATACAGGGTCCACAGATACGCAGTATTTT. Amino acids: CASSYTGSTDTQYF.

For the CDR3, the DNA is TGTGCCAGCAGTGATAACTATGGCTACACCTTC. Residues: CASSDNYGYTF. V gene TRBV12-3 or TRBV12-4 combines with J gene TRBJ1-2; D gene ambiguous. The CDR3 runs to 11 residues. V was pared by 5 bases and J by 1 base, with 2 bases between.

This rearrangement joins TRBV3-1 to TRBJ2-7; 7 nucleotides match TRBD1. V lost 2 bases, J lost 0 bases, and 7 bases stayed unmatched. Germline values: CDR1 LGHDT, CDR2 YNNKEL (reference sequence). This CDR3 region has 16 residues. CDR3 amino acids: CASSQTTGVNSYEQYF. The CDR3 DNA is TGTGCCAGCAGCCAAACAACAGGGGTCAACTCCTACGAGCAGTACTTC.

This clonotype showed up many times. The J gene is TRBJ2-2, the V gene TRBV4-1; 9 bases fit TRBD1. CDR3 length: 15 amino acids. J gave up 5 bases and V 4 bases, and 5 bases lay outside the gene matches. Per the germline V gene, CDR1 is MGHRA and CDR2 is YSYEKL. The CDR3 nucleotides are TGCGCCAGCAGCCTACAGGGGGCGCTAACCGGGGAGCTGTTTTTT. The encoded protein is CASSLQGALTGELFF.

In its sample, this clonotype was seen many times. This chain links TRBV28 with TRBJ2-3; D remains unclear. Germline assignment: CDR1 MDHEN and CDR2 SYDVKM. This CDR3 has 13 amino acids. Trimming stripped 7 bases from V and 2 bases from J, with 10 bases between. The CDR3 DNA follows: TGTGCCAGCAATCCCCAGCCCACAGATACGCAGTATTTT. Translation gives CASNPQPTDTQYF.

A few counts support this clonotype. The chain recombines TRBV11-2 with TRBJ2-3; weak D call: TRBD1 (5 bases). Germline V gene sequence: CDR1 SGHAT, CDR2 FQNNGV. V dropped 4 bases and J dropped 0 bases, with 14 bases sitting between them. The length of the CDR3 is 16 residues. The CDR3 DNA reads as TGTGCCAGCAGCTCGAGACAGAGAGAGAGCACAGATACGCAGTATTTT. Encoded protein: CASSSRQRESTDTQYF. Together with reference TRBV11-2 and TRBJ2-3, the CDR3 gives the full variable domain: EAGVAQSPRYKIIEKRQSVAFWCNPISGHATLYWYQQILGQGPKLLIQFQNNGVVDDSQLPKDRFSAERLKGVDSTLKIQPAKLEDSAVYLCASSSRQRESTDTQYFGPGTRLTVL.

This clonotype was seen a few times. The CDR3 loop is CASTQQGYTGELFF. The CDR3 DNA reads as TGTGCCAGCACCCAACAGGGTTACACCGGGGAGCTGTTTTTT. The chain has TRBV12-3 or TRBV12-4 and TRBJ2-2, with D perhaps TRBD1 (6 bases). Trimming shortened V by 7 bases and J by 3 bases, and 12 bases separated the two germline ends. This CDR3 is 14 amino acids long.

This clonotype was detected only a few times. The V call is TRBV6-4, the J call TRBJ2-3; 9 nucleotides align to TRBD2. The V gene end was trimmed by 6 bases and the J gene end by 1 base; junction bases not matched to a gene: 2. The length of the CDR3 is 14 residues. Germline V gene sequence: CDR1 MRHNA, CDR2 SNTAGT. The CDR3 sequence: CASRERGGTDTQYF. The CDR3 region has the DNA TGTGCCAGCAGAGAGCGGGGGGGCACAGATACGCAGTATTTT.

J is TRBJ1-1 and V is TRBV10-3; D may be TRBD1 (5 bases). Germline V CDR1 and CDR2: ENHRY, SYGVKD. CDR3 length: 13 residues. V was shortened by 0 bases and J by 6 bases, with 8 bases between the two germline ends. DNA for the CDR3: TGTGCCATCAGTGAGTCGGGGGGGGCTGAAGCTTTCTTT. Translating gives CAISESGGAEAFF.

This clonotype was detected a few times. This chain uses TRBV2 with TRBJ2-7; TRBD1 agrees at 10 bases. The CDR3 runs 16 residues. Per the germline V gene, CDR1 is SNHLY and CDR2 is FYNNEI. V was clipped by 7 bases and J by 2 bases; unmatched bases: 11. The CDR3 nucleotides are TGTGCCAGCATCGGCCGAGGACAGGGGGTTACCTACGAGCAGTACGTC. It specifies CASIGRGQGVTYEQYV.